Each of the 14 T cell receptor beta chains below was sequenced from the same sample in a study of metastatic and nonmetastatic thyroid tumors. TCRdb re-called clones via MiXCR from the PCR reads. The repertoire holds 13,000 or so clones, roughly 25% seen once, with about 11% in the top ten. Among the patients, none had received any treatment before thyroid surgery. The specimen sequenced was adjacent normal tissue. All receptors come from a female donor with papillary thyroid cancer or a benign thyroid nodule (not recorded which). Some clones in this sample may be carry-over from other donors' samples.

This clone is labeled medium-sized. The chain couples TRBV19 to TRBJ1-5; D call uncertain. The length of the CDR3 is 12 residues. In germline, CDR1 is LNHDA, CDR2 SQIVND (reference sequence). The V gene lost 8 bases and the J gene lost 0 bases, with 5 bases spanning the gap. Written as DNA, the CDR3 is TGTGCCAGTGCTTATAGCAATCAGCCCCAGCATTTT. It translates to CASAYSNQPQHF.

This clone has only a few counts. CDR3 in amino acids: CASSLVGSLSYGYTF. CDR3 coding DNA: TGTGCCAGCAGTTTGGTTGGCAGTCTGAGCTATGGCTACACCTTC. The chain employs TRBV28 and TRBJ1-2; D is ambiguous. This CDR3 is 15 amino acids long. V lost 3 bases and J lost 4, with 15 bases in between. Germline assignment: CDR1 MDHEN and CDR2 SYDVKM.

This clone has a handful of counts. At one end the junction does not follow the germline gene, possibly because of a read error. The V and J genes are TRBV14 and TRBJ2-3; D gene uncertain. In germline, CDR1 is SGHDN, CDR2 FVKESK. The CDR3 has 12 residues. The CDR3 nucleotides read TGTGCCAGCATCCAAGTGGAGCTTACGCGGTATTTT. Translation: CASIQVELTRYF.

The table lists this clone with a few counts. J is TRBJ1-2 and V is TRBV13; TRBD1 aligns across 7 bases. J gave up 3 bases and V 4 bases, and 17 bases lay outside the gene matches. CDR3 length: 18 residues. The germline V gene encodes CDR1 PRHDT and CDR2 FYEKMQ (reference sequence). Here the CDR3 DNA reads TGTGCCAGCAGCTCAAGAGGACCTAAAGAGGGGGCTTACTATGGCTACACCTTC. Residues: CASSSRGPKEGAYYGYTF.

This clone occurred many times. CDR3 DNA sequence: TGCGCCAGCAGCCAAGGGAGGAACACTGAAGCTTTCTTT. This encodes CASSQGRNTEAFF. This chain joins TRBV4-1 and TRBJ1-1; D not certain. CDR1 and CDR2 from the germline V gene are MGHRA and YSYEKL. The CDR3 has 13 amino acids. Trimming pared 1 base from V and 1 base from J, leaving 4 bases between.

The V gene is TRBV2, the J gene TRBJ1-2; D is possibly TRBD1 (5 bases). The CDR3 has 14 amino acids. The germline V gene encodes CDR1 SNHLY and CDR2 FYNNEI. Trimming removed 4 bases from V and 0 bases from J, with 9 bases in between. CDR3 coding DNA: TGTGCCAGCAGTGGCCAGGGCGCTAACTATGGCTACACCTTC. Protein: CASSGQGANYGYTF. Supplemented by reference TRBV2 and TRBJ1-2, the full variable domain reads EPEVTQTPSHQVTQMGQEVILRCVPISNHLYFYWYRQILGQKVEFLVSFYNNEISEKSEIFDDQFSVERPDGSNFTLKIRSTKLEDSAMYFCASSGQGANYGYTFGSGTRLTVV.

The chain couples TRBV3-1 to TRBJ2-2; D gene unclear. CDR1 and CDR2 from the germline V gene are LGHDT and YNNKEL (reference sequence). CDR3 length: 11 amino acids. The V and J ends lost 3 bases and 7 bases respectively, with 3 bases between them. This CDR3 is CASSQVGELFF. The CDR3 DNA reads TGTGCCAGCAGCCAGGTCGGGGAGCTGTTTTTT.

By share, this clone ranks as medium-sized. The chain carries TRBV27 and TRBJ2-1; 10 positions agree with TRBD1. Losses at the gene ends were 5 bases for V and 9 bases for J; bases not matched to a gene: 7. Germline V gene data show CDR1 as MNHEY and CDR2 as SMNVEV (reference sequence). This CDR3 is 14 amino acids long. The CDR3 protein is CASSRDRGSGEQFF. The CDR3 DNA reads TGTGCCAGCAGTCGGGACAGGGGATCGGGTGAGCAGTTCTTC.

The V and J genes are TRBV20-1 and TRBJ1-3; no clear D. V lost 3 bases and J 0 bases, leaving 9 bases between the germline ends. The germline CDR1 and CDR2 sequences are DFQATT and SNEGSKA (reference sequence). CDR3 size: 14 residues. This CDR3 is CSARTTDSGNTIYF. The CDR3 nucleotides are TGCAGTGCTAGGACTACAGACTCTGGAAACACCATATATTTT.

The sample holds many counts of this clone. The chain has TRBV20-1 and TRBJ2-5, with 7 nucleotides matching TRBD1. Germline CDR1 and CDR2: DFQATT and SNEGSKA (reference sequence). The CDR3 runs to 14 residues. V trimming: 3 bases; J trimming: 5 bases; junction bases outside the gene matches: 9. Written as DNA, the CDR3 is TGCAGTGCTAGTAAGTTCGGACAGGCGGAGACCCAGTACTTC. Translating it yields CSASKFGQAETQYF.

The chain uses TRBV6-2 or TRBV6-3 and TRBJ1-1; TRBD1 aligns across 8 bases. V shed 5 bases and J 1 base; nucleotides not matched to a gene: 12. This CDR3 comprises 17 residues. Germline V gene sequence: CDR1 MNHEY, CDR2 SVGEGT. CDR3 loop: CASSHPSDRARNTEAFF. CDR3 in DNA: TGTGCCAGCAGTCACCCCTCGGACAGGGCTAGGAACACTGAAGCTTTCTTT.

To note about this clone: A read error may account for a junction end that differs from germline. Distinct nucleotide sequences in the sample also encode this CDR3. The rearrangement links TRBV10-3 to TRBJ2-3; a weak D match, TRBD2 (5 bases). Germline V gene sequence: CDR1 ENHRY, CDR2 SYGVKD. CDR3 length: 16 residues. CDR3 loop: CAISESPGEGTDTQYF. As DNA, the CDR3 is TGTGCCATCAGTGAGTCTCCAGGAGAGGGCACAGATACACAGTATTTT.

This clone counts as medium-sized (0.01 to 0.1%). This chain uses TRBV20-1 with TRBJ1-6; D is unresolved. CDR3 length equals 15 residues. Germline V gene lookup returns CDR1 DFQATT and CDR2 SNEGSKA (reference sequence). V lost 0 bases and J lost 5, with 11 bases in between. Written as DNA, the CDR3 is TGCAGTGCTAGAGATCCGAGACCCAATAATTCACCCCTCCACTTT. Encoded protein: CSARDPRPNNSPLHF.

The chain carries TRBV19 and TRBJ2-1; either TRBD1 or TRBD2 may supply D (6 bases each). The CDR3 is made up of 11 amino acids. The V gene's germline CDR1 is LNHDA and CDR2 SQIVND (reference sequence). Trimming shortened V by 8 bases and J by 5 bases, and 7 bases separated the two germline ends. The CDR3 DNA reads TGTGCCAGTCGGGGGCACAATGAGCAGTTCTTC. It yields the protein CASRGHNEQFF.